The sample holds a few counts of the clone carrying this TCR beta chain. This sample is part of a study of T cells after yellow fever vaccination. Germline lookup yields CDR1 LGHDT and CDR2 YNNKEL (reference sequence). CDR3 length: 15 amino acids. The V gene lost 0 bases and the J gene lost 8 bases, with 14 bases spanning the gap. Template switching by 5'RACE produced TCR cDNA, adding a universal primer site and UMIs. MiXCR was run by TCRdb on the 5' RACE reads, yielding one entry per CDR3 protein. The sample contains more than 45,000 distinct CDR3 sequences, about 5.2% of which appear only once. The origin of this receptor is a man aged 18 to 35 who received the YFV17D yellow fever vaccine. The rearrangement uses TRBV3-1 and TRBJ2-1; maybe TRBD1 (5 bases). The sample consisted of PBMCs, either bulk or a sorted T-cell subset (CD4+, CD8+, memory, or dextramer-sorted; not recorded which), taken on the day of the yellow fever booster vaccination. The CDR3 DNA reads TGTGCCAGCAGCCAAGATAGCAGGGCTACTCATGAGCAGTTCTTC. Amino acids: CASSQDSRATHEQFF.